This entry lists 3 T cell receptor beta chains sequenced from one sample in a study of control samples from healthy donors and cancer patients. TCRdb's table, derived via immunoSEQ multiplex PCR, lists solely in-frame clones and lacks some. The repertoire holds 20,000 to 30,000 clones, with approximately 85% as singletons. The sequenced material came from PBMCs. Source of these receptors: a woman in her sixties with head and neck cancer.

The J gene is TRBJ1-3, the V gene TRBV6-5; D not certain. CDR1 and CDR2 (germline): MNHEY, SVGAGI. The CDR3 runs 12 residues. Trimming removed 10 bases at V and 9 bases at J, with 16 bases between. The CDR3 DNA follows: TGTGCCACGCTCCCCGCAGTAAGCACCATATATTTT. Its protein is CATLPAVSTIYF.

The chain is built from TRBV15 and TRBJ2-5; D possibly uses TRBD1 or TRBD2 (6 bases each). Trimming stripped 0 bases from V and 5 bases from J, with 13 bases between. CDR1 LNHNV and CDR2 YYDKDF come from the germline V gene (reference sequence). The CDR3 spans 15 residues. CDR3 sequence (DNA): TGTGCCACCAGCAGAGATAGGGGGGCAGGGGAGACCCAGTACTTC. Encoded protein: CATSRDRGAGETQYF.

The chain employs TRBV2 and TRBJ2-2; D not certain. The ends were cut back, 2 bases at V and 1 base at J, with 5 bases in the middle. This CDR3 is built from 14 residues. Germline CDR1 is SNHLY and CDR2 is FYNNEI. This chain's CDR3 is CASSETRNTGELFF. The CDR3 DNA follows: TGTGCCAGCAGTGAAACCAGGAACACCGGGGAGCTGTTTTTT.